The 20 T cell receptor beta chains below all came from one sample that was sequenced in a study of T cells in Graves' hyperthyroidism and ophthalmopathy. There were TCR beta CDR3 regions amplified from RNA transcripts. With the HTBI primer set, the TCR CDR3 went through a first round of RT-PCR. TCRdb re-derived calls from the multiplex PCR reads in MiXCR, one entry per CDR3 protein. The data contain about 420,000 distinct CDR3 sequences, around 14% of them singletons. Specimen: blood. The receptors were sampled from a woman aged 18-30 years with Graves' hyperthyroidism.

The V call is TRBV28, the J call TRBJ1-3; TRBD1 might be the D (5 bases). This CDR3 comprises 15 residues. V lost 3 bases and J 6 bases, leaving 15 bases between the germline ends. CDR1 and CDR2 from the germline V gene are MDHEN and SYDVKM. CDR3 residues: CASSLGPGRENTIYF. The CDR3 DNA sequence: TGTGCCAGCAGTTTGGGACCGGGACGGGAAAACACCATATATTTT.

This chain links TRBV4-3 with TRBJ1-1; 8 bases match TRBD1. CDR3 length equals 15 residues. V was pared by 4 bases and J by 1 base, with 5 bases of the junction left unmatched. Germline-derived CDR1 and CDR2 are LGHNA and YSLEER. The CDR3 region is CASSRGQGPNTEAFF. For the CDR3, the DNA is TGCGCCAGCAGCCGAGGACAGGGCCCGAACACTGAAGCTTTCTTT.

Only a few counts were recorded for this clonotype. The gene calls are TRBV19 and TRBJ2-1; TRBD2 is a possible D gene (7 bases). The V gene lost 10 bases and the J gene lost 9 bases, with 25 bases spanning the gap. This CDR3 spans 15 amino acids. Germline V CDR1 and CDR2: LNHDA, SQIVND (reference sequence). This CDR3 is CATQRRGGAVVEQFF. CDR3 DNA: TGTGCCACCCAGCGAAGGGGGGGGGCTGTAGTTGAGCAGTTCTTC.

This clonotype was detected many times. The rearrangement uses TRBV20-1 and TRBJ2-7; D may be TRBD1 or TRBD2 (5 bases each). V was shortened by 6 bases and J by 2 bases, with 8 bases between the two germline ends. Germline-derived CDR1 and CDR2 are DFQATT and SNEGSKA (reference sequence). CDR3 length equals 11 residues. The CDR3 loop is CSAGVTYEQYF. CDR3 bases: TGCAGTGCGGGGGTAACCTACGAGCAGTACTTC.

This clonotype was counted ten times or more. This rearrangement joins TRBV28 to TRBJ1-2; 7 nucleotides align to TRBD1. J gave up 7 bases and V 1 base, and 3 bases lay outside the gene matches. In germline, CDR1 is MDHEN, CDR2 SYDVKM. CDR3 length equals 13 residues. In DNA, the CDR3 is TGTGCCAGCAGTTTATCAGGGGGTTCTGGCTACACCTTC. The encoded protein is CASSLSGGSGYTF.

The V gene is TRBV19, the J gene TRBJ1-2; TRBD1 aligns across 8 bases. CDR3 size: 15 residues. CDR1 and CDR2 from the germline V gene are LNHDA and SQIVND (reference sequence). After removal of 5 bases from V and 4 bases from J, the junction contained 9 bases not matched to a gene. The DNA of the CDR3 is TGTGCCAGTAGTCCCGGGGACAGGTCGATCTATGGCTACACCTTC. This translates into CASSPGDRSIYGYTF.

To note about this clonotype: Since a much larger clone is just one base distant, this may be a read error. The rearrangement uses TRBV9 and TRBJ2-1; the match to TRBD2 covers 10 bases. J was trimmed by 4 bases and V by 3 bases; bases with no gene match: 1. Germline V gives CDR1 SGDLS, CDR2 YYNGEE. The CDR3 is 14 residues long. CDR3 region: CASSASGSYNEQFF. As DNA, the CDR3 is TGTGCCAGCAGCGCTAGCGGGAGTTACAATGAGCAGTTCTTC.

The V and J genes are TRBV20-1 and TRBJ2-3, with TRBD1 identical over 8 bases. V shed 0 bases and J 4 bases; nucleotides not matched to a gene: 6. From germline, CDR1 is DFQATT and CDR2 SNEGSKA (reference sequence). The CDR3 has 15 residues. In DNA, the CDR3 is TGCAGTGCTAGAGATTACAGGGGGTTCGCAGATACGCAGTATTTT. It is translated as CSARDYRGFADTQYF.

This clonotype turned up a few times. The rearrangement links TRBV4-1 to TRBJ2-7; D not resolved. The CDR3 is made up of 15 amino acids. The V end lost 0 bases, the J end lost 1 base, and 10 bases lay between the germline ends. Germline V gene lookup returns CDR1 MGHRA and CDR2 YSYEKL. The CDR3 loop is CASSQDKGLSYEQYF. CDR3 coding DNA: TGCGCCAGCAGCCAAGATAAGGGTCTATCCTACGAGCAGTACTTC.

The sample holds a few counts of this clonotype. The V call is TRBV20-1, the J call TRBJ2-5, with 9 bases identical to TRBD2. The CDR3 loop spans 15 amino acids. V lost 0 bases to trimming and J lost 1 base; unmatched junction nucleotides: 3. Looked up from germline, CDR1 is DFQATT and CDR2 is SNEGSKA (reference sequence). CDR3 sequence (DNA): TGCAGTGCTAGAGATACTAGCGGGCTCCAAGAGACCCAGTACTTC. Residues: CSARDTSGLQETQYF.

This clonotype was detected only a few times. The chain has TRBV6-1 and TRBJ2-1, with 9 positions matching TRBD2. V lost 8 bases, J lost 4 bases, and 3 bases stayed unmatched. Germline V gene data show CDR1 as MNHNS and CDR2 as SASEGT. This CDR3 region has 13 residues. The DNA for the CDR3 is TGTGCCAGCCGACTAGCGGTATACAATGAGCAGTTCTTC. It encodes CASRLAVYNEQFF.

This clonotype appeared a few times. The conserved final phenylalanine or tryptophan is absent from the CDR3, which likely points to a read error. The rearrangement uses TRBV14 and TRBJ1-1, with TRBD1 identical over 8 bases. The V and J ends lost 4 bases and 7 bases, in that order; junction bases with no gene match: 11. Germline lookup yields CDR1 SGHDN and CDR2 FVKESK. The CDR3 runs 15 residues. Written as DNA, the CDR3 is TGTGCCAGCAGCCTGCCAACTGTAGGGACAGGTGAAGCTTTCCTT. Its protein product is CASSLPTVGTGEAFL.

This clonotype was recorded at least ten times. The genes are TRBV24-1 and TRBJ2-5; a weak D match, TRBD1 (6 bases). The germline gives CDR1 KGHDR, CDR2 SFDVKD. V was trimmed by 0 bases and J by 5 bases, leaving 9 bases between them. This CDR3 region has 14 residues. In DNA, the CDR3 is TGTGCCACCAGTGATTTGCACAGGGTGGAGACCCAGTACTTC. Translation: CATSDLHRVETQYF.

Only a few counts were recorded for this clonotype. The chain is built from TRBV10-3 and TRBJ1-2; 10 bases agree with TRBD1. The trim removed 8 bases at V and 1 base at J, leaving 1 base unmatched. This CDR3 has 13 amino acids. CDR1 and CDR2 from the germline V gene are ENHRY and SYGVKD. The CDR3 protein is CAIGDRGNYGYTF. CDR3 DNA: TGTGCCATCGGGGACAGGGGTAACTATGGCTACACCTTC.

The CDR3 DNA is TGTGCCAGCAGTTTAGTTCGACAGGTCACAGATACGCAGTATTTT. Translation gives CASSLVRQVTDTQYF. V gene TRBV12-3 or TRBV12-4 combines with J gene TRBJ2-3; tentative D call: TRBD1 (6 bases). V dropped 1 base and J dropped 2 bases, with 10 bases sitting between them. This CDR3 has 15 amino acids.

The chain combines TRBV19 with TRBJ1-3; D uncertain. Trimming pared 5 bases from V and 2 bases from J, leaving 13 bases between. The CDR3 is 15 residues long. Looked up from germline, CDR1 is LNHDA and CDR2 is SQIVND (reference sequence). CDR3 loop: CASSEPRLTGNTIYF. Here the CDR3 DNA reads TGTGCCAGTAGTGAGCCTCGTCTTACTGGAAACACCATATATTTT.

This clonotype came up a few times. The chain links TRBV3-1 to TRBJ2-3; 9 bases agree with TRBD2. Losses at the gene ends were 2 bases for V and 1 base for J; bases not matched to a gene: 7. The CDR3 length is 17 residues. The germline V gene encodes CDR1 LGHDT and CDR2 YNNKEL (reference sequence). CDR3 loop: CASSQPLGGGGTDTQYF. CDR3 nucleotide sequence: TGTGCCAGCAGCCAACCTCTGGGCGGGGGGGGCACAGATACGCAGTATTTT.

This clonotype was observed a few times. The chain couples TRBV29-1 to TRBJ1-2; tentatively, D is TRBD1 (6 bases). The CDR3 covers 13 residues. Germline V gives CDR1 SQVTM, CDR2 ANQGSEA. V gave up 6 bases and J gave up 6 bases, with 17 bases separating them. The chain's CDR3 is CSVPWGGRDGYTF. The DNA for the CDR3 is TGCAGCGTCCCTTGGGGGGGGCGAGATGGCTACACCTTC.

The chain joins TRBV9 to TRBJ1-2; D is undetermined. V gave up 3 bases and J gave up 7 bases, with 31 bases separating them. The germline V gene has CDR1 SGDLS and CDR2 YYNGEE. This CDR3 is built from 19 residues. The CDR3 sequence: CASSDQAFRKRPQRGGYTF. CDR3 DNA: TGTGCCAGCAGCGACCAAGCTTTCCGAAAACGTCCTCAGAGAGGTGGCTACACCTTC.

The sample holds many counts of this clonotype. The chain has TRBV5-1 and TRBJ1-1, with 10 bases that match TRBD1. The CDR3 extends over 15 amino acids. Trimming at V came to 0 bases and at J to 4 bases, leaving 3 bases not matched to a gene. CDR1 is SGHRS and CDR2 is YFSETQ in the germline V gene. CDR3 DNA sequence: TGCGCCAGCAGCTTGGACGGGACAGGGGTCACTGAAGCTTTCTTT. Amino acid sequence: CASSLDGTGVTEAFF.